This T cell receptor (beta chain) was identified during a study of cytomegalovirus exposure and HLA in healthy donors. Study-wide background: Tens of millions of unique TCR sequences came from HLA-typed donors in an early release. Study-level points and caveats: At a 0.05 false discovery rate, a later analysis found approximately 15,000 TCR beta sequences to be associated with HLA alleles. Presence/absence analyses took donor sequencing depth as roughly uniform. Most TCR sequences were uncommon, yet certain public TCRs appeared in many donors.

PCR involved 60 Vbeta and 13 Jbeta primers. Assay: immunoSEQ multiplex PCR; the TCRdb copy retains only in-frame clones and omits some. The sample holds under 200,000 clones, 70% to 90% seen once. J lost 2 bases, V lost 4 bases, and 13 bases had no gene match. This CDR3 contains 19 residues. Germline V gene lookup returns CDR1 SGDLS and CDR2 YYNGEE. As for this clone: What it recognizes is unknown.

The TCR comes from a man between 18 and 29 years old in good health and CMV-seropositive. The chain links TRBV9 to TRBJ2-5, with 14 nucleotides matching TRBD2. The sample was PBMCs. This CDR3 is CASSSSRYGLAGGQETQYF. DNA of the CDR3: TGTGCCAGCAGCTCGAGCCGATACGGACTAGCGGGGGGTCAAGAGACCCAGTACTTC. Full variable domain (outside the CDR3, taken from reference TRBV9 and TRBJ2-5): DSGVTQTPKHLITATGQRVTLRCSPRSGDLSVYWYQQSLDQGLQFLIQYYNGEERAKGNILERFSAQQFPDLHSELNLSSLELGDSALYFCASSSSRYGLAGGQETQYFGPGTRLLVL.